The 25 T cell receptor beta chains reported below all come from one sample, sequenced in a study of PD-1 blockade in classical Hodgkin lymphoma. Time point noted: cycle 4 day 1 (C4D1), after less than 7 weeks of nivolumab. Every single patient, without exception, relapsed after autologous stem cell transplantation, and brentuximab vedotin exposure varied. Starting with thawed PBMCs, CD4+ T cells were purified by magnetic negative selection. Sequencing used immunoSEQ multiplex PCR; TCRdb keeps in-frame clones, though not all of them. The data contain about 21,000 clones, approximately 67% of them singletons. Material: CD4+ T cells from blood, obtained before the fourth cycle of nivolumab. The source is a human donor with classical Hodgkin lymphoma.

The chain is built from TRBV4-3 and TRBJ2-2, with unresolved D. The germline gives CDR1 LGHNA, CDR2 YSLEER. CDR3 length: 15 residues. V was trimmed by 2 bases and J by 3 bases, leaving 10 bases between them. The CDR3 DNA reads TGCGCCAGCAGCCAACTGGGGTGGGACACCGGGGAGCTGTTTTTT. Protein product: CASSQLGWDTGELFF.

The genes are TRBV19 and TRBJ2-5, with TRBD2 matching over 9 bases. From germline, CDR1 is LNHDA and CDR2 SQIVND (reference sequence). This CDR3 contains 16 residues. After removal of 5 bases from V and 1 base from J, the junction contained 8 bases not matched to a gene. The CDR3 here is CASSVAGAVPQETQYF. The CDR3 DNA sequence: TGTGCCAGTAGTGTAGCGGGGGCCGTACCCCAAGAGACCCAGTACTTC.

This clone was seen only a few times. The J gene is TRBJ2-4, the V gene TRBV7-6; 8 nucleotides agree with TRBD1. Germline values: CDR1 SGHVS, CDR2 FNYEAQ. The junction had 7 bases not matched to a gene; V was cut back by 5 bases and J by 10 bases. CDR3 length: 13 amino acids. The CDR3 bases are TGTGCCAGCAGCCCTTGGACAGGGACAATTCAGTACTTC. It yields the protein CASSPWTGTIQYF.

The chain couples TRBV18 to TRBJ2-2, with 7 bases that match TRBD1. The CDR3 sequence is 15 residues long. Trimming removed 1 base from V and 4 bases from J; junction bases left unmatched: 3. The germline CDR1 and CDR2 sequences are KGHSH and LQKENI. In DNA, the CDR3 is TGTGCCAGCTCACCACAGGGGGCGCCCACCGGGGAGCTGTTTTTT. Translating gives CASSPQGAPTGELFF.

V and J are TRBV15 and TRBJ2-7; tentative D call: TRBD1 (5 bases). The CDR3 is 14 amino acids. Germline values: CDR1 LNHNV, CDR2 YYDKDF (reference sequence). Trimming cost V 0 bases and J 1 base, with 7 bases left between them. For the CDR3, the DNA is TGTGCCACCAGCAGAGATAGGACATCCTACGAGCAGTACTTC. Protein: CATSRDRTSYEQYF.

This clone occurred a few times. The chain combines TRBV7-2 with TRBJ1-2; weak D call: TRBD1 (6 bases). This CDR3 is built from 15 residues. V was trimmed by 5 bases and J by 2 bases, leaving 15 bases between them. The germline V gene has CDR1 SGHTA and CDR2 FQGNSA. The CDR3 region has the DNA TGTGCCAGCAGCAAGACAGGTCCAGGCAACTATGGCTACACCTTC. It translates to CASSKTGPGNYGYTF.

The chain employs TRBV11-3 and TRBJ2-5, with D perhaps assigned TRBD1 or TRBD2 (5 bases each). Germline CDR1 and CDR2: SGHNT and YENEEA. Trimming left V 2 bases short and J 4 bases short, with 14 bases between. The CDR3 covers 15 residues. The CDR3 nucleotides read TGTGCCAGCAGCTTATCTGGGGGATTGGGAGAGACCCAGTACTTC. Translation gives CASSLSGGLGETQYF. The full variable domain, with the rest looked up from reference TRBV11-3 and TRBJ2-5, is EAGVVQSPRYKIIEKKQPVAFWCNPISGHNTLYWYLQNLGQGPELLIRYENEEAVDDSQLPKDRFSAERLKGVDSTLKIQPAELGDSAVYLCASSLSGGLGETQYFGPGTRLLVL.

This chain joins TRBV5-1 and TRBJ2-5; D remains unclear. The CDR3 runs to 16 residues. The V gene's germline CDR1 is SGHRS and CDR2 YFSETQ. Trimming removed 4 bases at V and 2 bases at J, with 18 bases between. The CDR3 DNA follows: TGCGCCAGCAGCAGAAATATACAGTCGATGCAAGAGACCCAGTACTTC. It translates to CASSRNIQSMQETQYF.

This chain uses TRBV5-5 with TRBJ1-6; no reliable D call. Trimming shortened V by 0 bases and J by 10 bases, and 8 bases separated the two germline ends. CDR3 length: 13 residues. Germline CDR1 is SGHKS and CDR2 is YYEKEE (reference sequence). CDR3 amino acids: CASSLGSASPLHF. Here the CDR3 DNA reads TGTGCCAGCAGCTTGGGTAGTGCGTCACCCCTCCACTTT. Combining the CDR3 with reference TRBV5-5 and TRBJ1-6 gives the whole variable domain DAGVTQSPTHLIKTRGQQVTLRCSPISGHKSVSWYQQVLGQGPQFIFQYYEKEERGRGNFPDRFSARQFPNYSSELNVNALLLGDSALYLCASSLGSASPLHFGNGTRLTVT.

The chain carries TRBV19 and TRBJ2-6; D gene uncertain. The germline V and J ends were trimmed by 5 bases and 0 bases, with 11 bases remaining between them. Germline lookup yields CDR1 LNHDA and CDR2 SQIVND (reference sequence). There are 16 residues in the CDR3. Here the CDR3 DNA reads TGTGCCAGTAGTGTGAACCTCCCCTCTGGGGCCAACGTCCTGACTTTC. Encoded protein: CASSVNLPSGANVLTF.

The chain recombines TRBV7-2 with TRBJ1-4; possibly TRBD1 for D (6 bases). The germline V gene encodes CDR1 SGHTA and CDR2 FQGNSA. The CDR3 has 15 amino acids. V shed 1 base and J shed 3 bases, with 9 bases lying between them. CDR3 loop: CASSLGQGPNEKLFF. The CDR3 bases are TGTGCCAGCAGCTTAGGGCAGGGGCCTAATGAAAAACTGTTTTTT.

The rearrangement joins TRBV5-4 to TRBJ2-2; D unresolved. The CDR3 length is 14 residues. Trimming left V 1 base short and J 2 bases short, with 6 bases between. Germline V gene sequence: CDR1 SGHNT, CDR2 YYREEE (reference sequence). As DNA, the CDR3 is TGTGCCAGCAGCTTGCGGCTTAACACCGGGGAGCTGTTTTTT. Translated: CASSLRLNTGELFF.

The chain joins TRBV11-1 to TRBJ2-3; D gene ambiguous. This CDR3 is built from 14 residues. Germline values: CDR1 SGHAT, CDR2 FQDESV (reference sequence). Trimming removed 2 bases at V and 0 bases at J, with 6 bases between. CDR3 in DNA: TGTGCCAGCAGCTTAATGAGTAGCACAGATACGCAGTATTTT. It translates to CASSLMSSTDTQYF.

The V call is TRBV27, the J call TRBJ1-5; no clear D gene. Per germline, CDR1 MNHEY and CDR2 SMNVEV (reference sequence). This CDR3 has 15 residues. V was pared by 2 bases and J by 2 bases, with 10 bases between. CDR3 sequence (DNA): TGTGCCAGCAGTTTACGGAGGTCGGGCAATCAGCCCCAGCATTTT. Translated, it gives CASSLRRSGNQPQHF.

The J gene is TRBJ2-1, the V gene TRBV9, with TRBD2 matching 8 bases. Germline V gene data show CDR1 as SGDLS and CDR2 as YYNGEE. V was pared by 3 bases and J by 5 bases, with 10 bases of the junction left unmatched. The CDR3 is made up of 16 amino acids. The CDR3 region has the DNA TGTGCCAGCAGCGCCCGCGGCGGGGGGCAAAACAATGAGCAGTTCTTC. It codes for CASSARGGGQNNEQFF.

This chain uses TRBV4-1 with TRBJ2-2; 7 positions match TRBD1. Unmatched junction bases numbered 7, after V lost 1 base and J lost 8 bases. From germline, CDR1 is MGHRA and CDR2 YSYEKL. This CDR3 has 15 amino acids. The CDR3 is CASSQVQGVRGELFF. DNA for the CDR3: TGCGCCAGCAGCCAAGTTCAGGGGGTGCGGGGGGAGCTGTTTTTT.

V usage is TRBV19 and J usage is TRBJ2-3; 14 bases match TRBD2. This CDR3 is built from 16 residues. Per the germline V gene, CDR1 is LNHDA and CDR2 is SQIVND (reference sequence). V dropped 5 bases and J dropped 5; count of bases not matched to a gene: 6. CDR3 DNA sequence: TGTGCCAGTAGTTCGGGACTAGCGGGGGATCGAGATACGCAGTATTTT. Translating gives CASSSGLAGDRDTQYF.

This clone appeared a few times. The chain uses TRBV7-9 and TRBJ1-4; 9 bases align to TRBD1. Germline V gene sequence: CDR1 SEHNR, CDR2 FQNEAQ (reference sequence). This CDR3 spans 15 amino acids. V dropped 4 bases and J dropped 4; count of bases not matched to a gene: 4. CDR3 in amino acids: CASSWDRAFNEKLFF. CDR3 DNA sequence: TGTGCCAGCAGCTGGGACAGGGCCTTTAATGAAAAACTGTTTTTT.

The J gene is TRBJ2-5, the V gene TRBV11-2, with 7 bases identical to TRBD2. Germline-derived CDR1 and CDR2 are SGHAT and FQNNGV. Unmatched junction bases numbered 3, after V lost 1 base and J lost 4 bases. The CDR3 is made up of 14 amino acids. The DNA for the CDR3 is TGTGCCAGCAGCTTAGGGGGGGGGACAGAGACCCAGTACTTC. As protein: CASSLGGGTETQYF.

This clone has a single count. The rearrangement links TRBV29-1 to TRBJ2-1; D call uncertain. Germline CDR1 and CDR2: SQVTM and ANQGSEA. This CDR3 is 14 amino acids long. Between the trimmed V and J ends, which lost 3 bases and 2 bases, there was a span of 11 bases. The CDR3 loop reads CSVDYGPAYNEQFF. The CDR3 bases are TGCAGCGTTGACTACGGACCAGCCTACAATGAGCAGTTCTTC.

The genes are TRBV5-4 and TRBJ2-5, with a possible D match to TRBD2 (6 bases). V was cut by 0 bases and J by 5 bases, with 20 bases left in between. Germline-derived CDR1 and CDR2 are SGHNT and YYREEE (reference sequence). The CDR3 extends over 17 amino acids. This chain's CDR3 is CASSLDIDLGGRETQYF. CDR3 DNA sequence: TGTGCCAGCAGCTTGGACATAGACCTCGGGGGACGGGAGACCCAGTACTTC.

The J gene is TRBJ1-4, the V gene TRBV7-8; a weak D match, TRBD1 (5 bases). The CDR3 sequence is 17 residues long. Germline loops: CDR1 SGHVS, CDR2 FQNEAQ. The ends were cut back, 2 bases at V and 6 bases at J, with 19 bases in the middle. DNA for the CDR3: TGTGCCAGCAGCTTACAGCCCACCGAAGACAGTTATGAAAAACTGTTTTTT. Its protein is CASSLQPTEDSYEKLFF.

The genes are TRBV4-2 and TRBJ2-7; 9 bases fit TRBD2. Per the germline V gene, CDR1 is LGHNA and CDR2 is YNFKEQ. CDR3 length: 16 residues. With 1 base clipped from V and 3 bases from J, the junction kept 7 bases outside the gene matches. CDR3 in amino acids: CASSQVGASGVYEQYF. CDR3 coding DNA: TGTGCCAGCAGCCAAGTGGGTGCTAGCGGGGTCTACGAGCAGTACTTC.

V is TRBV4-1 and J is TRBJ1-4; D is unresolved. CDR1 and CDR2 from the germline V gene are MGHRA and YSYEKL. The CDR3 covers 15 residues. V lost 6 bases, J lost 4 bases, and 15 bases lay in between. The CDR3 region has the DNA TGCGCCAGCAGTGGGAACAGCTTTATTAATGAAAAACTGTTTTTT. Its protein is CASSGNSFINEKLFF.

The count of this clone is one. The chain combines TRBV27 with TRBJ1-4; 7 bases are a match to TRBD1. CDR3 length: 16 residues. The trim removed 4 bases at V and 9 bases at J, leaving 14 bases unmatched. Germline V gene data show CDR1 as MNHEY and CDR2 as SMNVEV (reference sequence). CDR3 coding DNA: TGTGCCAGCAGTTCCATACCAGGGAGCAGGGGGAAAAAACTGTTTTTT. It codes for CASSSIPGSRGKKLFF.